This T cell receptor (beta chain) was identified during a study of cytomegalovirus exposure and HLA in healthy donors. Study-wide context: Most genotyped donors, 81% of some 400, had Caucasian-associated genetic ancestry. General study points: A later analysis linked a missense DCLRE1C variant to TCR beta V- and J-gene trimming. The study put 150 or so TCR beta chains on its list as cytomegalovirus-associated. Donor immune exposure was known only as CMV serostatus.

Trimming stripped 0 bases from V and 2 bases from J, with 8 bases between. The CDR3 spans 15 residues. Germline V lookup: CDR1 LNHNV, CDR2 YYDKDF (reference sequence). Worth noting for this clone: Its antigen is not identified.

In the PCR, 60 Vbeta and 13 Jbeta primers were used. TCRdb's table, derived via immunoSEQ multiplex PCR, lists solely in-frame clones and lacks some. This table holds approximately 76,000 clones, roughly two thirds found once. The receptor was isolated from a middle-aged woman in good health and CMV-seropositive. Sequencing used PBMCs. The rearrangement links TRBV15 to TRBJ1-3, with a weak D call TRBD1 (6 bases). The CDR3, as DNA: TGTGCCACCAGCAGAGACAGGGGAGCTGGAAACACCATATATTTT. It yields the protein CATSRDRGAGNTIYF.